The rows below give T cell receptor beta chains drawn from one sample of a study of blood T cells in healthy people across ages. TCRdb reprocessed the 5' RACE reads with MiXCR, giving one entry per CDR3 protein. Here the sample spans approximately 800,000 distinct CDR3 sequences, 25% to 30% being singletons. These data were likewise used in another study, on T cells of mothers and their children.

Sequenced input: blood. Receptor source: a boy aged 5-17 years in good health. The CDR3 runs from the conserved cysteine through the conserved F or W. The D gene is left open where the match is weak. Not all rows give a size; the values are once, few, many and, for expanded clones, a class.

cdr3_nt: TGCAGCGTACAGGGGGAAGGACTCGATGGCTACACCTTC
cdr3_aa: CSVQGEGLDGYTF
clone_size: -
v_call: TRBV29-1
j_call: TRBJ1-2
d_call: TRBD1

cdr3_nt: TGTGCCAGCAGCGGGACGCACGGTGGAGGGACCCAGTACTTC
cdr3_aa: CASSGTHGGGTQYF
clone_size: -
v_call: TRBV9
j_call: TRBJ2-5
d_call: -

cdr3_nt: TGTGCCAGCAGCCTAAACCGGGACAGGAATGGCTACACCTTC
cdr3_aa: CASSLNRDRNGYTF
clone_size: -
v_call: TRBV3-1
j_call: TRBJ1-2
d_call: TRBD1

cdr3_nt: TGTGCCAGCAGTGGCGGGGGATTACATGGGAATGGCTACACCTTC
cdr3_aa: CASSGGGLHGNGYTF
clone_size: few
v_call: TRBV28
j_call: TRBJ1-2
d_call: -

cdr3_nt: TGCGCCAGCAGCCAGTTCACGGGGGCGCCTGGGGCCAACGTCCTGACTTTC
cdr3_aa: CASSQFTGAPGANVLTF
clone_size: -
v_call: TRBV4-1
j_call: TRBJ2-6
d_call: -

cdr3_nt: TGTGCCAGCAGCCTTAGTCGGGGTGTAGGTTCACCCCTCCACTTT
cdr3_aa: CASSLSRGVGSPLHF
clone_size: -
v_call: TRBV5-5
j_call: TRBJ1-6
d_call: -

cdr3_nt: TGTGCCAGCAGCTTAGCAGGGCTGATGAACTATGGCTACACCTTC
cdr3_aa: CASSLAGLMNYGYTF
clone_size: once
v_call: TRBV7-9
j_call: TRBJ1-2
d_call: -

cdr3_nt: TGCAGTGCTAGGTTAACAGGGGGCAATGAAAAACTGTTTTTT
cdr3_aa: CSARLTGGNEKLFF
clone_size: few
v_call: TRBV20-1
j_call: TRBJ1-4
d_call: TRBD1

cdr3_nt: TGTGCCAGCAGTTTCCGCGAGCAGTACTTC
cdr3_aa: CASSFREQYF
clone_size: many
v_call: TRBV28
j_call: TRBJ2-7
d_call: -

cdr3_nt: TGTGCCAGCAGCTTGAGGTCGGGGTCGGCAAACACCGGGGAGCTGTTTTTT
cdr3_aa: CASSLRSGSANTGELFF
clone_size: -
v_call: TRBV7-6
j_call: TRBJ2-2
d_call: -

cdr3_nt: TGTGCCAGCAACCGGGACAGCCCGAACACTGAAGCTTTCTTT
cdr3_aa: CASNRDSPNTEAFF
clone_size: -
v_call: TRBV6-5
j_call: TRBJ1-1
d_call: TRBD1

cdr3_nt: TGTGCCAGCAGTTCTATCCCCTCCGAGAATGAGCAGTTCTTC
cdr3_aa: CASSSIPSENEQFF
clone_size: few
v_call: TRBV12-3/TRBV12-4
j_call: TRBJ2-1
d_call: -

cdr3_nt: TGCAGCGTCCAAGGAGGGGACGGCGAGACCCAGTACTTC
cdr3_aa: CSVQGGDGETQYF
clone_size: few
v_call: TRBV29-1
j_call: TRBJ2-5
d_call: -

cdr3_nt: TGCGCCAGTAGCCCCTCAACAGGGGGCTACGAGCAGTACTTC
cdr3_aa: CASSPSTGGYEQYF
clone_size: -
v_call: TRBV5-1
j_call: TRBJ2-7
d_call: TRBD1

cdr3_nt: TGTGCCAGCAGTTCGAGACAGGGGGCGGGGACTGAAGCTTTCTTT
cdr3_aa: CASSSRQGAGTEAFF
clone_size: -
v_call: TRBV27
j_call: TRBJ1-1
d_call: TRBD1

cdr3_nt: TGTGCCAGCTCACAGGGGACCAGGGGGAGCAATCAGCCCCAGCATTTT
cdr3_aa: CASSQGTRGSNQPQHF
clone_size: few
v_call: TRBV18
j_call: TRBJ1-5
d_call: TRBD1

cdr3_nt: TGCAGTGCTAGAGTAGGCAGTAGAGCCTACGAGCAGTACTTC
cdr3_aa: CSARVGSRAYEQYF
clone_size: few
v_call: TRBV20-1
j_call: TRBJ2-7
d_call: -

cdr3_nt: TGTGCCAGCAGTTACGTATCAGGGGTCCACGAGCAGTACTTC
cdr3_aa: CASSYVSGVHEQYF
clone_size: -
v_call: TRBV6-5
j_call: TRBJ2-7
d_call: -

cdr3_nt: TGCAGCGTTATCCGGGACAGTACCTACGAGCAGTACTTC
cdr3_aa: CSVIRDSTYEQYF
clone_size: few
v_call: TRBV29-1
j_call: TRBJ2-7
d_call: TRBD1

cdr3_nt: TGCGCCAGCAGCCAACCCGTTGGGGTGGCCGGGGAGCCGTTTTTT
cdr3_aa: CASSQPVGVAGEPFF
clone_size: -
v_call: TRBV4-1
j_call: TRBJ2-2
d_call: -

cdr3_nt: TGTGCCAGCAGCTTAAATGGGGGAAAGACCCAGTACTTC
cdr3_aa: CASSLNGGKTQYF
clone_size: -
v_call: TRBV7-3
j_call: TRBJ2-5
d_call: -

cdr3_nt: TGTGCCAGCAGCCCGCGCCACATGAGGGCCTACGAGCAGTACTTC
cdr3_aa: CASSPRHMRAYEQYF
clone_size: -
v_call: TRBV7-2
j_call: TRBJ2-7
d_call: -

cdr3_nt: TGTGCCAGCAGCGCCCGGGGGTGGAACTATGGCTACACCTTC
cdr3_aa: CASSARGWNYGYTF
clone_size: few
v_call: TRBV27
j_call: TRBJ1-2
d_call: -

cdr3_nt: TGCGCCAGCAGCCCATGGGGACAGGGGGCGCCTGACGGCAATCAGCCCCAGCATTTT
cdr3_aa: CASSPWGQGAPDGNQPQHF
clone_size: few
v_call: TRBV4-1
j_call: TRBJ1-5
d_call: TRBD1

cdr3_nt: TGCAGTGCTCCCGGGACAGGGACGGATGAGCAGTACTTC
cdr3_aa: CSAPGTGTDEQYF
clone_size: few
v_call: TRBV20-1
j_call: TRBJ2-7
d_call: TRBD1

cdr3_nt: TGTGCCAGCAGCCAAACGGATTGGGACAGGTTCTTTTCCTCCTACGAGCAGTACTTC
cdr3_aa: CASSQTDWDRFFSSYEQYF
clone_size: few
v_call: TRBV28
j_call: TRBJ2-7
d_call: TRBD1

cdr3_nt: TGCAGTGCTAGAGATACAGGGTCCACCGGGGAGCTGTTTTTT
cdr3_aa: CSARDTGSTGELFF
clone_size: -
v_call: TRBV20-1
j_call: TRBJ2-2
d_call: -

cdr3_nt: TGCGCCAGCAGCCCCTCTAGCGGGGCTAATGAGCAGTTCTTC
cdr3_aa: CASSPSSGANEQFF
clone_size: once
v_call: TRBV5-1
j_call: TRBJ2-1
d_call: TRBD2

cdr3_nt: TGTGCCAGCAGTTTAGCTACTGCTGCGGGGGCCCAAGAGACCCAGTACTTC
cdr3_aa: CASSLATAAGAQETQYF
clone_size: few
v_call: TRBV27
j_call: TRBJ2-5
d_call: -

cdr3_nt: TGCGCCAGCAGCTCGAGGGGCCAAGGGGTAGAGACCCAGTACTTC
cdr3_aa: CASSSRGQGVETQYF
clone_size: -
v_call: TRBV5-1
j_call: TRBJ2-5
d_call: -

cdr3_nt: TGCGCCAGCAGCCTCACAGGGGATTCACGCTATGGCTACACCTTC
cdr3_aa: CASSLTGDSRYGYTF
clone_size: -
v_call: TRBV5-1
j_call: TRBJ1-2
d_call: TRBD1

cdr3_nt: TGTGCCAGTCCCGGGACAGGGAGCACAGATACGCAGTATTTT
cdr3_aa: CASPGTGSTDTQYF
clone_size: few
v_call: TRBV7-3
j_call: TRBJ2-3
d_call: TRBD1

cdr3_nt: TGTGCCAGCAGTCCTATAGCCAAAAACATTCAGTACTTC
cdr3_aa: CASSPIAKNIQYF
clone_size: few
v_call: TRBV27
j_call: TRBJ2-4
d_call: -

cdr3_nt: TGTGCCAGCAGCTTCTTACAGAATGAAAAACTGTTTTTT
cdr3_aa: CASSFLQNEKLFF
clone_size: -
v_call: TRBV7-9
j_call: TRBJ1-4
d_call: -

cdr3_nt: TGTGCCAGCAGCCCGGCTAGCGGGGGCACAGATACGCAGTATTTT
cdr3_aa: CASSPASGGTDTQYF
clone_size: few
v_call: TRBV9
j_call: TRBJ2-3
d_call: TRBD2

cdr3_nt: TGCGCCAGCAGCTACGGGACTCCGGTAGCCGGGGAGCTGTTTTTT
cdr3_aa: CASSYGTPVAGELFF
clone_size: -
v_call: TRBV5-1
j_call: TRBJ2-2
d_call: -

cdr3_nt: TGTGCCACCAGTGCCACAGAGAGCGGGGACTATCGCAAAGAGACCCAGTACTTC
cdr3_aa: CATSATESGDYRKETQYF
clone_size: -
v_call: TRBV24-1
j_call: TRBJ2-5
d_call: TRBD2

cdr3_nt: TGTGCCAGCAGCGTAGGTCCCGGGGCCCCTTCTGAGGAGCAGTTCTTC
cdr3_aa: CASSVGPGAPSEEQFF
clone_size: -
v_call: TRBV9
j_call: TRBJ2-1
d_call: -

cdr3_nt: TGTGCCAGCAGCTTACGCGGCTTAAAGGTCACAGATACGCAGTATTTT
cdr3_aa: CASSLRGLKVTDTQYF
clone_size: -
v_call: TRBV11-1
j_call: TRBJ2-3
d_call: -

cdr3_nt: TGTGCTAGTGGACTCGGACTGGACCCTTACACAGGTACGCAGTATTTT
cdr3_aa: CASGLGLDPYTGTQYF
clone_size: once
v_call: TRBV12-5
j_call: TRBJ2-3
d_call: -

cdr3_nt: TGTGCCAGCTCCCCTTCAGGTCCCGGGGCCAACGTCCTGACTTTC
cdr3_aa: CASSPSGPGANVLTF
clone_size: -
v_call: TRBV18
j_call: TRBJ2-6
d_call: -

cdr3_nt: TGTGCCAGCACCCAGGGGCGGAACTCCTACGAGCAGTACTTC
cdr3_aa: CASTQGRNSYEQYF
clone_size: few
v_call: TRBV6-1
j_call: TRBJ2-7
d_call: -

cdr3_nt: TGCAGCGTTGTTTTGTCCAGACCCCCCGATCGGGACTATGGCTACACCTTC
cdr3_aa: CSVVLSRPPDRDYGYTF
clone_size: -
v_call: TRBV29-1
j_call: TRBJ1-2
d_call: -

cdr3_nt: TGTGCCAGCAGCTTAGGGGGGGGTGGTAGTGAAAAACTGTTTTTT
cdr3_aa: CASSLGGGGSEKLFF
clone_size: -
v_call: TRBV7-2
j_call: TRBJ1-4
d_call: -

cdr3_nt: TGTGCCAGCAGTGTCCGCGGGACAGGGGTCCCCGGGGAGCTGTTCTTT
cdr3_aa: CASSVRGTGVPGELFF
clone_size: -
v_call: TRBV12-3/TRBV12-4
j_call: TRBJ2-2
d_call: TRBD1

cdr3_nt: TGTGCCAGCAGCTTTACCCCAGGGGGCCTCTCCTACGAGCAGTACTTC
cdr3_aa: CASSFTPGGLSYEQYF
clone_size: -
v_call: TRBV5-5
j_call: TRBJ2-7
d_call: TRBD1

cdr3_nt: TGTGCCAGCAGCGGCGGACAGGGCTATGGCTACACCTTC
cdr3_aa: CASSGGQGYGYTF
clone_size: many
v_call: TRBV11-2
j_call: TRBJ1-2
d_call: TRBD1

cdr3_nt: TGTGCCGGCAGCCAGGAAAACACCATATATTTT
cdr3_aa: CAGSQENTIYF
clone_size: -
v_call: TRBV3-1
j_call: TRBJ1-3
d_call: -

cdr3_nt: TGTGCCAGCAGTCGGGACAGTACCACAACTAATGAAAAACTGTTTTTT
cdr3_aa: CASSRDSTTTNEKLFF
clone_size: -
v_call: TRBV5-5
j_call: TRBJ1-4
d_call: TRBD1

cdr3_nt: TGTGCCAGCAGCCAACCGGGACTAGCGGGGCTTGAGACCCAGTACTTC
cdr3_aa: CASSQPGLAGLETQYF
clone_size: few
v_call: TRBV3-1
j_call: TRBJ2-5
d_call: TRBD2

cdr3_nt: TGTGCCAGCAGCCAAGAGGGGTTCACAGATACGCAGTATTTT
cdr3_aa: CASSQEGFTDTQYF
clone_size: few
v_call: TRBV14
j_call: TRBJ2-3
d_call: -